The present entry profiles one T cell receptor (beta chain) with its context. Its antigen is currently unknown. The data were obtained in a study of CD8 T cells in Susac syndrome. Study outcomes and limitations: CD4+ repertoires of Susac syndrome patients lacked detectable clonal expansion.

A quantity of about 0.5 to 1 ug RNA underwent reverse transcription using random hexamers. MiXCR, run by TCRdb on the immunoSEQ multiplex PCR reads, gives a single entry per CDR3 protein. The sample yields roughly 250,000 distinct CDR3 sequences, about 96% seen once. Sequenced input: CD4+ T cells from PBMCs. The source is a human donor with Susac syndrome.

CDR3 amino acids: CASSVGPTPLQEQYF. The CDR3 region has the DNA TGTGCCAGCAGCGTAGGCCCTACTCCCCTACAAGAGCAGTACTTC. The chain employs TRBV9 and TRBJ2-7, with no clear D. V was shortened by 0 bases and J by 7 bases, with 17 bases between the two germline ends. The CDR3 consists of 15 residues. The germline gives CDR1 SGDLS, CDR2 YYNGEE.